This T cell receptor (beta chain) was profiled in a study of early T cells in non-severe SARS-CoV-2 infection. CDR3 length: 14 amino acids. J lost 8 bases, V lost 5 bases, and 5 bases had no gene match. Germline loops: CDR1 SGHVS, CDR2 FQNEAQ. Study-wide points: Sequences matched to VDJdb favored anti-spike CD8 responses, while private and CD4 specificities were missed.

TCRdb re-called the 5' RACE reads with MiXCR, one entry per CDR3 protein. This table has about 83,000 distinct CDR3 sequences, 10% appearing once. This clonotype turned up a few times. Its antigen is currently unknown. Sequences were derived from whole blood, sampled at baseline. The chain joins TRBV7-8 to TRBJ1-4, with 10 bases lining up with TRBD1. The sequence derives from an adult who was a healthcare worker with PCR-confirmed SARS-CoV-2 infection or an uninfected control (not recorded which). The CDR3 is CASSVGQGNEKLFF. Written as DNA, the CDR3 is TGTGCCAGCAGCGTGGGACAGGGGAACGAAAAACTGTTTTTT.